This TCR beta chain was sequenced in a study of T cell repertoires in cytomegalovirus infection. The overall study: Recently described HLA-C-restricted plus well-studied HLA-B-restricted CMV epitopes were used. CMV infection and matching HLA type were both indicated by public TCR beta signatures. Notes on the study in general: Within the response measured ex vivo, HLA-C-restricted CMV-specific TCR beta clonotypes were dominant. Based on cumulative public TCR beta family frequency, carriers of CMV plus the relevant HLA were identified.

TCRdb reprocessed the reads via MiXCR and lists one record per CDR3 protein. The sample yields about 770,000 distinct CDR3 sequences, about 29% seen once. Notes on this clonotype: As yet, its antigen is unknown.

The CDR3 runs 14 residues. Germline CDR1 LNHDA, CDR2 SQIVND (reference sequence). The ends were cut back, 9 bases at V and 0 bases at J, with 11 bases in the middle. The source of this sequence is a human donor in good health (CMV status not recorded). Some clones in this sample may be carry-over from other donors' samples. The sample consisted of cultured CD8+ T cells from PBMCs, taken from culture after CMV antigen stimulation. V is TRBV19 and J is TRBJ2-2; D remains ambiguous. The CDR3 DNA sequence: TGTGCCAGCGGTATAGGGTCGAACACCGGGGAGCTGTTTTTT. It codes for CASGIGSNTGELFF.